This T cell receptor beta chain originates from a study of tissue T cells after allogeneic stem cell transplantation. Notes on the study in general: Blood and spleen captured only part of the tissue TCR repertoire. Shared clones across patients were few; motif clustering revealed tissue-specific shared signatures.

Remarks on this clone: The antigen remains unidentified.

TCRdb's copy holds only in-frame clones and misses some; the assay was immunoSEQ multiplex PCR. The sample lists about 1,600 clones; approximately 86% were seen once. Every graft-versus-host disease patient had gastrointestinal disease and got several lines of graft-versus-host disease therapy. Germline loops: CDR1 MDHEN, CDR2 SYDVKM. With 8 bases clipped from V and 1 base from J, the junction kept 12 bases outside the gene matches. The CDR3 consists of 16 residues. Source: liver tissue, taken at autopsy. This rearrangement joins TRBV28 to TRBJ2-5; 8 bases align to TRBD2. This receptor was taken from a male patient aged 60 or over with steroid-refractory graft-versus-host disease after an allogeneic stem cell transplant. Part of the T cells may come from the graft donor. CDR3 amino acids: CASAPPRGGPQETQYF. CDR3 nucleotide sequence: TGTGCCAGCGCCCCCCCCCGGGGGGGGCCCCAAGAGACCCAGTACTTC.